Detailed here is one T cell receptor beta chain. V lost 4 bases to trimming and J lost 1 base; unmatched junction nucleotides: 5. The CDR3 runs 15 residues. Germline V gene data show CDR1 as LGHDT and CDR2 as YNNKEL (reference sequence). This sample is part of a study of blood T cell repertoires in COVID-19. Using immunoSEQ multiplex PCR, the repertoire was profiled, and TCRdb retains in-frame clones only, with some absent. The repertoire includes about 240,000 clones, about nine tenths of them detected once, and 2.6% sits in the top ten. Specimen: PBMCs or T cells enriched from blood (not recorded which). The chain carries TRBV3-1 (or the pseudogene TRBV3-2) and TRBJ1-1, with TRBD1 matching 8 bases. This TCR was recovered from a woman aged 25-40 years with acute COVID-19. This chain's CDR3 is CASSPLGQGNTEAFF. The CDR3 DNA reads TGTGCCAGCAGCCCTCTAGGACAGGGGAACACTGAAGCTTTCTTT.